The T cell receptor beta chain under discussion was sequenced for a study of shared clonotypes between healthy human individuals. Trimming pared 1 base from V and 5 bases from J, leaving 14 bases between. CDR1 SGHTA and CDR2 FQGTGA come from the germline V gene. The CDR3 sequence is 15 residues long. Under the authors' procedure: ImmunoSEQ only sent back junction sequences with no quality scores, so filtering was done differently. The table came from immunoSEQ multiplex PCR; TCRdb's copy has only in-frame clones and leaves some out. The V and J calls and clone size are taken from that table; D and trimming were inferred from the DNA. This sample has 450,000 to 650,000 clones; around 76% occur once, and the top ten carry around 13%.

This receptor was obtained from a woman aged 40 to 50 in good health. Some clones in this sample may be carry-over from other donors' samples. The sample consisted of PBMCs. V gene TRBV7-3 combines with J gene TRBJ2-5, with a tentative D call TRBD2 (6 bases). This CDR3 is CASSLRWTLAETQYF. The CDR3 DNA reads as TGTGCCAGCAGCTTAAGGTGGACGCTAGCGGAGACCCAGTACTTC. The complete variable domain, with remaining parts taken from reference TRBV7-3 and TRBJ2-5, reads GAGVSQTPSNKVTEKGKYVELRCDPISGHTALYWYRQSLGQGPEFLIYFQGTGAADDSGLPNDRFFAVRPEGSVSTLKIQRTERGDSAVYLCASSLRWTLAETQYFGPGTRLLVL.